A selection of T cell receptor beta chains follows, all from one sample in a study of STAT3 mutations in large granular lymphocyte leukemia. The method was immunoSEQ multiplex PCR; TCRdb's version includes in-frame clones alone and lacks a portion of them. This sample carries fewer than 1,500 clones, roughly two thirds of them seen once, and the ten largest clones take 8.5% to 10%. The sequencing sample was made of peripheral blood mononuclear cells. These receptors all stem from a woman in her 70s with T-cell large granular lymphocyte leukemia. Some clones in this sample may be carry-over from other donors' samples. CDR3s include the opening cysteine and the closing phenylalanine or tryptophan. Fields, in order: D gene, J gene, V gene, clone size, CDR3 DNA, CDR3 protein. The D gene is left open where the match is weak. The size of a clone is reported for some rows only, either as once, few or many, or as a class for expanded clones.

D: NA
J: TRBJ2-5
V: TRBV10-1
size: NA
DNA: TGCGCCAGCAGTGAAGGGTTGGCAGGGGAGGGAGAGACCCAGTACTTC
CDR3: CASSEGLAGEGETQYF

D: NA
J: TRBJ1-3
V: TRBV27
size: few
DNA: TGTGCCAGCACTCTCGCCCCGGGGAACACCATATATTTT
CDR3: CASTLAPGNTIYF

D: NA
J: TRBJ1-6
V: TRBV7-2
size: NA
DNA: TGTGCCAGCGGGGTTTCTTCACCCCTCCACTTT
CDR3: CASGVSSPLHF

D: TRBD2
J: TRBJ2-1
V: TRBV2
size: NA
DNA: TGTGCCAGCAGTGAAGCGGGACTAGCTTCCAATGAGCAGTTCTTC
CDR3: CASSEAGLASNEQFF

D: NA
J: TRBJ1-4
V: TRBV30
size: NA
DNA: TGTGCCTGGAGTGTAGGGGGACCCACTAATGAAAAACTGTTTTTT
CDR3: CAWSVGGPTNEKLFF

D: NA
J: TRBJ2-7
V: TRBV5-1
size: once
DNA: TGCGCCAGCACCAGAGACGGCTGGGCTAACGAGCAGTACTTC
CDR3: CASTRDGWANEQYF

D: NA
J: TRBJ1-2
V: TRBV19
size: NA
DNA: TGTGCCAGTAGTATACTCCGGGCTGCGAGTGGCTACACCTTC
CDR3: CASSILRAASGYTF

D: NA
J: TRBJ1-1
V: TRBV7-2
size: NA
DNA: TGTGCCAGCAGCCCAGGGTTGAACACTGAAGCTTTCTTT
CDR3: CASSPGLNTEAFF

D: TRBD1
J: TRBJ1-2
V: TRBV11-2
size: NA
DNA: TGTGCCAGCAGCCAGGGACAGGGGGGAGGTGGCTACACCTTC
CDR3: CASSQGQGGGGYTF

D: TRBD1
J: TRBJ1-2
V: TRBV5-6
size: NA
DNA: TGTGCCAGCAGCGTCACAGGGGTGGGGTACTATGGCTACACCTTC
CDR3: CASSVTGVGYYGYTF

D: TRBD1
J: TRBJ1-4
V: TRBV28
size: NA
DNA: TGTGCCAGCACCCCTCGGGGGACAGGGAAAGTAAAACTGTTTTTT
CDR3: CASTPRGTGKVKLFF

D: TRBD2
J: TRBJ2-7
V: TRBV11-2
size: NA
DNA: TGTGCCAGCAGCTTAATGGGGGGGTACGAGCAGTACTTC
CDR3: CASSLMGGYEQYF

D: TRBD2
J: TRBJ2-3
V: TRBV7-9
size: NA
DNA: TGTGCCAGCAGCTTAGAACTCGGGGGACTAGGCACAGATACGCAGTATTTT
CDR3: CASSLELGGLGTDTQYF

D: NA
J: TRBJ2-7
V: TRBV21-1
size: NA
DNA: TGTGCCAGCAGCGCAAGACCGGGACAGGGTGCCTACGAGCAGTACTTC
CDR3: CASSARPGQGAYEQYF

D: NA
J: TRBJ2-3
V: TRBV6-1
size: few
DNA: TGTGCCAGCACCTTCACAGATACGCAGTATTTT
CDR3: CASTFTDTQYF

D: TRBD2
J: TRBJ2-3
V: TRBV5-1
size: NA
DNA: TGCGCCAGCAGCTGGGCACGAGCGGGGGGGCAAGATACGCAGTATTTT
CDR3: CASSWARAGGQDTQYF

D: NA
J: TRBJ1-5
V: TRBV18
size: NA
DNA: TGTGCCAGCTCAGTCTCAGGGGGCAATCAGCCCCAGCATTTT
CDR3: CASSVSGGNQPQHF

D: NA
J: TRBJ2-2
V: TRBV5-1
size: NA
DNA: TGCGCCACCCGCCGGGACACCGACCTATTGAACACCGGGGAGCTGTTTTTT
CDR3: CATRRDTDLLNTGELFF

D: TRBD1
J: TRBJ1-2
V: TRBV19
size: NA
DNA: TGTGCCAGTAAAAGAGAGACAGGGGGCTCTGGCTACACCTTC
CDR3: CASKRETGGSGYTF

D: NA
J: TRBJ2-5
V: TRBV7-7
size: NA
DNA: TGTGCCAGCGCGGAATTCTTACAAGAGACCCAGTACTTC
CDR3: CASAEFLQETQYF

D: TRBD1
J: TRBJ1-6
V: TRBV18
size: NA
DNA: TGTGCCAGCTCACAATGGACAGGGGATAATTCACCCCTCCACTTT
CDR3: CASSQWTGDNSPLHF

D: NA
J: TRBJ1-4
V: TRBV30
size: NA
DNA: TGTGCCTGGAGTTACCCAGGGTTAGGTAATGAAAAACTGTTTTTT
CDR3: CAWSYPGLGNEKLFF

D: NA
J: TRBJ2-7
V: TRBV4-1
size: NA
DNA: TGCGCCAGCAGCCCCGCCGCACTAAGCTCCTACGAGCAGTACTTC
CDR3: CASSPAALSSYEQYF

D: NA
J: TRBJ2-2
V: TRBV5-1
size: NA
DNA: TGCGCCAGCAGCTTGGGGGATACCGGGGAGCTGTTTTTT
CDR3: CASSLGDTGELFF

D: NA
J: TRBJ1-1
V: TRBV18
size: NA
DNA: TGTGCCAGCTCACCTGACGGGGCGGGGAACACTGAAGCTTTCTTT
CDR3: CASSPDGAGNTEAFF

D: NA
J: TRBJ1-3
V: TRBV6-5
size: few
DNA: TGTGCCAGCAGTTCGCGGGGCTTCTCTGGAAACACCATATATTTT
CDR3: CASSSRGFSGNTIYF

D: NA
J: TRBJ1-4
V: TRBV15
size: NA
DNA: TGTGCCACCAGCAGAGATGCGGCTGCAACTAATGAAAAACTGTTTTTT
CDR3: CATSRDAAATNEKLFF

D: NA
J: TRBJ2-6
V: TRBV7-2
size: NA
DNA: TGTGCCAGCAGCACCAGGGCGTCTGGGGCCAACGTCCTGACTTTC
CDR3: CASSTRASGANVLTF

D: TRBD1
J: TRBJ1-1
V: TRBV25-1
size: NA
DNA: TGTGCCAGCTCACAGGGGGGTGAAGCTTTCTTT
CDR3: CASSQGGEAFF

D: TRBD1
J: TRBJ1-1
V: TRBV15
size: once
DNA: TGTGCCACCAGCCCGACAGGGGATAGCACTGAAGCTTTCTTT
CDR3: CATSPTGDSTEAFF

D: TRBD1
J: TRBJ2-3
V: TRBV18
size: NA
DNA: TGTGCCAGCTCACCAACAGGGGGAGATACGCAGTATTTT
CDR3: CASSPTGGDTQYF

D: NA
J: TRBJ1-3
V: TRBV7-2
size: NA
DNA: TGTGCCAGCAGCTTGCCCTCGGGAGTTGGTGGAAACACCATATATTTT
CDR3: CASSLPSGVGGNTIYF

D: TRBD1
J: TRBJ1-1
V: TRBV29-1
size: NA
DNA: TGCAGCGTTGCTGGGACAGTGGGTACTGAAGCTTTCTTT
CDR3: CSVAGTVGTEAFF

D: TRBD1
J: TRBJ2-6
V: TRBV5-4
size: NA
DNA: TGTGCCAGCAGCCCGGGGACAGGAGGGGCCCGCTCTGGGGCCAACGTCCTGACTTTC
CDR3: CASSPGTGGARSGANVLTF

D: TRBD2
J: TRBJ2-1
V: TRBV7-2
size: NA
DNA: TGTGCCAGCAGCAACCTAGCGGGGGGAACCTATAATGAGCAGTTCTTC
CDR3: CASSNLAGGTYNEQFF

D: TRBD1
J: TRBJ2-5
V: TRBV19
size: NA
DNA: TGTGCCAGTAGTATCCGGGACAGGGATGAGACCCAGTACTTC
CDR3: CASSIRDRDETQYF

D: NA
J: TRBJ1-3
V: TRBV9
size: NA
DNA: TGTGCCAGCAGCGTAGCAGGGAGTCTCTCTGGAAACACCATATATTTT
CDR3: CASSVAGSLSGNTIYF

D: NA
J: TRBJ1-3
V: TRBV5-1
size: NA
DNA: TGCGCCAGCAGCTTGACCCCAGGGGAACCAAACACCATATATTTT
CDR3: CASSLTPGEPNTIYF

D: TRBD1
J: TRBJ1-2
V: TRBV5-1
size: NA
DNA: TGCGCCAGCAGCTTGTCGGGCAGGGGGTCTTCAGGCTACACCTTC
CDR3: CASSLSGRGSSGYTF

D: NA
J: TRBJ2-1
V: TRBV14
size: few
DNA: TGTGCCAGCACTGCTGACCGATACAATGAGCAGTTCTTC
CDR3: CASTADRYNEQFF